This T cell receptor (beta chain) came from a study of identical twins. Through template switching, a universal primer site was introduced, and the cDNA contained unique molecular identifiers. TCRdb analysed the 5' RACE reads with MiXCR anew, one entry per CDR3 protein. The table has about 690,000 distinct CDR3 sequences, around 6% seen once. From germline, CDR1 is SEHNR and CDR2 FQNEAQ (reference sequence). The CDR3 has 14 residues. The V end lost 5 bases, the J end lost 4 bases, and 11 bases lay between the germline ends. The chain is built from TRBV7-9 and TRBJ2-2; D call uncertain. The TCR sequence derives from a man aged 18 to 29 in good health. Sequenced: naive T cells sorted from blood. The CDR3 coding sequence is TGTGCCAGCAGCCCCCAATCCATCACCGGGGAGCTGTTTTTT. It yields the protein CASSPQSITGELFF.